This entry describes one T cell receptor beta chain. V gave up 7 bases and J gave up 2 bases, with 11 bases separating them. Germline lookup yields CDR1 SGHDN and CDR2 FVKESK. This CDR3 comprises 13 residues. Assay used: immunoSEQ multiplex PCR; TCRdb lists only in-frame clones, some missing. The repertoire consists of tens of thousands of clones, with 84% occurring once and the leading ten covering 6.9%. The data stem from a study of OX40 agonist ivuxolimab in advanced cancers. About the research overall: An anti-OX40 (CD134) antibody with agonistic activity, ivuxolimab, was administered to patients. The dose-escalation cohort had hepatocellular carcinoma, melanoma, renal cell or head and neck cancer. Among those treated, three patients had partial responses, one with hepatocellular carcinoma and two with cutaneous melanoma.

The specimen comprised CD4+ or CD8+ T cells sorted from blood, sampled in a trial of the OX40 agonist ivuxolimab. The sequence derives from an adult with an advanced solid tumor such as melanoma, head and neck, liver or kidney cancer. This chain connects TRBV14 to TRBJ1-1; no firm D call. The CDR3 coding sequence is TGTGCCAGCAACCCTAGCCATAACACTGAAGCTTTCTTT. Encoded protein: CASNPSHNTEAFF.